This entry features one T cell receptor (beta chain) sequence. Its antigen remains unknown. The record originates from a study of monozygotic twins with inflammatory bowel disease. General observations from the study: Versus healthy twins, IBD patients showed fewer clonotypes shared with others, especially with disease activity. The inverse Simpson measure of TCRbeta diversity was lower in IBD patients than in healthy co-twins.

Whole-blood total RNA was extracted without T cell sorting. TCRdb reanalyzed the 5' RACE reads and collapses them to one entry per CDR3 protein, without DNA. The listing contains about 300,000 distinct CDR3 sequences. Sample: blood. The sequence was obtained from a human donor with ulcerative colitis or Crohn's disease, or a healthy co-twin of an affected twin (not recorded which).

CDR3: CASSNRVWETQYF. The rearrangement joins TRBV19 to TRBJ2-5; as DNA is missing, the TRBD1 call by TCRdb cannot be tested. CDR1 is LNHDA and CDR2 is SQIVND in the germline V gene (reference sequence). The CDR3 has 13 amino acids.